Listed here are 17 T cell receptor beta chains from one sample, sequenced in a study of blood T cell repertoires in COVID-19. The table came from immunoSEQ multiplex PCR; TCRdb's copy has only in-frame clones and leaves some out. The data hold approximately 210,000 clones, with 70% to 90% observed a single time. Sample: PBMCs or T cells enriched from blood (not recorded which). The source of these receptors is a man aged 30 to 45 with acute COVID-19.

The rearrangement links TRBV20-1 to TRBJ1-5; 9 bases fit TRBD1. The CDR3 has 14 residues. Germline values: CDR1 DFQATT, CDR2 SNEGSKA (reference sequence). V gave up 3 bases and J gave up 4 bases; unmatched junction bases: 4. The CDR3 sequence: CSASAGQGNQPQHF. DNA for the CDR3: TGCAGTGCTAGTGCCGGACAGGGGAATCAGCCCCAGCATTTT.

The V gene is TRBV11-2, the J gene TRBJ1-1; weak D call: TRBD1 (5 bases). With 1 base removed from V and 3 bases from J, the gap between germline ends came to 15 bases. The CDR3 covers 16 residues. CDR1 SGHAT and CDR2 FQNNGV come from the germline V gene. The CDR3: CASSLGWTGVDTEAFF. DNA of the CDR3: TGTGCCAGCAGCTTAGGGTGGACGGGGGTGGACACTGAAGCTTTCTTT.

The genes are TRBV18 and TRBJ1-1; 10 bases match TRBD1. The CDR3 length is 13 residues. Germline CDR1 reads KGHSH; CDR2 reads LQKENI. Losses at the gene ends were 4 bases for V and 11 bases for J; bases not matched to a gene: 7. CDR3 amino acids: CASSRSGTGVAFF. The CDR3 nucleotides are TGTGCCAGCTCACGCTCCGGGACAGGGGTGGCTTTCTTT.

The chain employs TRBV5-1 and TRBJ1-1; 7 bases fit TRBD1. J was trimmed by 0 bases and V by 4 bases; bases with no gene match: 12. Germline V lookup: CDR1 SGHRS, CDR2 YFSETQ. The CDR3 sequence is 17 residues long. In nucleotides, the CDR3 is TGCGCCAGCAGCACTGGGACAGTAGGCACTCTGAACACTGAAGCTTTCTTT. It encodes CASSTGTVGTLNTEAFF.

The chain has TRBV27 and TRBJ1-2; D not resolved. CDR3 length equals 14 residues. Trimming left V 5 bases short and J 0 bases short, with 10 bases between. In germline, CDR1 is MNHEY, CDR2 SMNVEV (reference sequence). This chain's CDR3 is CASSPGISNYGYTF. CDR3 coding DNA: TGTGCCAGCAGTCCCGGGATATCTAACTATGGCTACACCTTC.

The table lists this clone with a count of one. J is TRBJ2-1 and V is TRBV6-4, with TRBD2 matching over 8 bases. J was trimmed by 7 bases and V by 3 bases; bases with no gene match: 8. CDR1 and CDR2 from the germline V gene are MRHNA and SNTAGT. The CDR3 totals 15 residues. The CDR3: CASSETGGARNEQFF. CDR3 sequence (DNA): TGTGCCAGCAGTGAAACCGGGGGGGCGAGGAATGAGCAGTTCTTC.

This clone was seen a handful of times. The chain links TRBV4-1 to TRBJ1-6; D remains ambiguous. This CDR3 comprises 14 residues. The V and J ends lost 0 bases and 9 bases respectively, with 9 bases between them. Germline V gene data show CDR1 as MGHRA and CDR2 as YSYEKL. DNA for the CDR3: TGCGCCAGCAGCCAAGAAGGTCCGGGTTCACCCCTCCACTTT. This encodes CASSQEGPGSPLHF.

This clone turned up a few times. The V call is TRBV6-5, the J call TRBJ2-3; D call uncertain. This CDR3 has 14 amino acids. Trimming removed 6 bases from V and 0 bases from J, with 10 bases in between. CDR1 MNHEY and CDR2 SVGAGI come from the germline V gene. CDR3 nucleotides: TGTGCCAGCAGGCTCGACTTAAGCACAGATACGCAGTATTTT. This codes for CASRLDLSTDTQYF.

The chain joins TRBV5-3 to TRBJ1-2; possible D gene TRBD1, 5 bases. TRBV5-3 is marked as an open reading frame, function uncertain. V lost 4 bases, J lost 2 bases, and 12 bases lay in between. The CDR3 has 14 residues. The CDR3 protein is CARSGHPENYGYTF. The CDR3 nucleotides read TGTGCCAGAAGCGGACATCCAGAGAACTATGGCTACACCTTC.

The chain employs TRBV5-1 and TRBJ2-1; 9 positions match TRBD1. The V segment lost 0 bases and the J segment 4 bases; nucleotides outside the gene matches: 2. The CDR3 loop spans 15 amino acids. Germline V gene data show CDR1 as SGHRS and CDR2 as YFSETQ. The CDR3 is CASSLETGGYNEQFF. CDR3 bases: TGCGCCAGCAGCTTGGAGACAGGGGGGTACAATGAGCAGTTCTTC. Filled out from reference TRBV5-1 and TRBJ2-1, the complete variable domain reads KAGVTQTPRYLIKTRGQQVTLSCSPISGHRSVSWYQQTPGQGLQFLFEYFSETQRNKGNFPGRFSGRQFSNSRSEMNVSTLELGDSALYLCASSLETGGYNEQFFGPGTRLTVL.

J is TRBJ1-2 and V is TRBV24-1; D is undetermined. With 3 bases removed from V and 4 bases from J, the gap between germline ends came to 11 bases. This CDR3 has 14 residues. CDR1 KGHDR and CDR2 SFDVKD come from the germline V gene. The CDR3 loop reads CATSDAAMSYGYTF. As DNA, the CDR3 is TGTGCCACCAGTGATGCCGCTATGAGCTATGGCTACACCTTC.

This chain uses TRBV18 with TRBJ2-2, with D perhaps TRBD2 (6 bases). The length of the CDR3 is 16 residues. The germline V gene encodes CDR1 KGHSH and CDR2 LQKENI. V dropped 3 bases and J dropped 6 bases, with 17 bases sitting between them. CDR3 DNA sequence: TGTGCCAGCTCACCCTCTGCGGGAACTCTCTCCGGGGAGCTGTTTTTT. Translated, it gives CASSPSAGTLSGELFF. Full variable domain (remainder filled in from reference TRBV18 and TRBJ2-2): NAGVMQNPRHLVRRRGQEARLRCSPMKGHSHVYWYRQLPEEGLKFMVYLQKENIIDESGMPKERFSAEFPKEGPSILRIQQVVRGDSAAYFCASSPSAGTLSGELFFGEGSRLTVL.

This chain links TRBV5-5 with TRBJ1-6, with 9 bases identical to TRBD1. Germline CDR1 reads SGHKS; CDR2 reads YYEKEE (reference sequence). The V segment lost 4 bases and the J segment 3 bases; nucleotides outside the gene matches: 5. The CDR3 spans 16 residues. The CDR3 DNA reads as TGTGCCAGCAGCCCACAGGGGGCTTTCTATAATTCACCCCTCCACTTT. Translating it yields CASSPQGAFYNSPLHF.

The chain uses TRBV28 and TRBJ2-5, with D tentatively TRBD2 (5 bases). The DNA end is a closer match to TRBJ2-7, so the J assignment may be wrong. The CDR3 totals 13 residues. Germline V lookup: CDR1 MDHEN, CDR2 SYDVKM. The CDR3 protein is CASRPGGSDEQYF. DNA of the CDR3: TGTGCCAGCAGACCCGGCGGTAGCGACGAGCAGTACTTC.

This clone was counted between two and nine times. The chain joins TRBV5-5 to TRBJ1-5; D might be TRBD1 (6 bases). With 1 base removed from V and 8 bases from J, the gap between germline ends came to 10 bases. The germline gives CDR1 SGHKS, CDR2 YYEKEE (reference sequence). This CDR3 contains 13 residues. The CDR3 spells CASSLTGREPQHF. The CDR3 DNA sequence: TGTGCCAGCAGCTTGACAGGGAGAGAGCCCCAGCATTTT.

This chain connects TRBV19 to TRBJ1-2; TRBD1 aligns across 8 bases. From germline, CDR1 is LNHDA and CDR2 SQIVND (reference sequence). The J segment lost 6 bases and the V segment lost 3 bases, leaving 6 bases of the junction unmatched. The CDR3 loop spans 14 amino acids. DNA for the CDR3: TGTGCCAGTAGTATTATCCCGGGACAGGATGGCTACACCTTC. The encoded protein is CASSIIPGQDGYTF.

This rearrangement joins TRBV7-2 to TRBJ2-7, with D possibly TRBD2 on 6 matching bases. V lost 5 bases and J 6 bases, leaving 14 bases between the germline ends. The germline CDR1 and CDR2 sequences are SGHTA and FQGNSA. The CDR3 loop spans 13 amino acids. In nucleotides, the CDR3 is TGTGCCAGCAGCGTGGGACTCCCCGCCGAGCAGTACTTC. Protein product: CASSVGLPAEQYF.